Following are 14 T cell receptor beta chains from one sample sequenced in a study of technical replicates of blood from a handful of donors. TCRdb's table, derived via immunoSEQ multiplex PCR, lists solely in-frame clones and lacks some. The data contain some 70,000 clones, approximately 91% of them seen just once; the ten biggest clones take up 4.7%. The sequenced material came from PBMCs. The source is a human donor in good health. Some clones in this sample may be carry-over from other donors' samples.

The count of this clone is one. This chain joins TRBV5-5 and TRBJ1-3, with TRBD1 as a possible D gene (5 bases). The CDR3 is made up of 14 amino acids. V was trimmed by 6 bases and J by 4 bases, leaving 14 bases between them. CDR1 SGHKS and CDR2 YYEKEE come from the germline V gene (reference sequence). The DNA for the CDR3 is TGTGCCAGCACCACTGGGGCCCTGGGAAACACCATATATTTT. It translates to CASTTGALGNTIYF.

The chain links TRBV27 to TRBJ2-6; D perhaps matches TRBD2 (5 bases). The CDR3 totals 17 residues. Germline CDR1 is MNHEY and CDR2 is SMNVEV (reference sequence). V lost 2 bases and J 2 bases, leaving 13 bases between the germline ends. CDR3 sequence: CASSLRGGQPGANVLTF. The CDR3 DNA reads TGTGCCAGCAGTTTACGTGGCGGGCAGCCTGGGGCCAACGTCCTGACTTTC.

This chain joins TRBV18 and TRBJ2-7, with TRBD1 matching 7 bases. CDR1 is KGHSH and CDR2 is LQKENI in the germline V gene. Unmatched junction bases numbered 6, after V lost 4 bases and J lost 6 bases. The CDR3 extends over 13 amino acids. CDR3 bases: TGTGCCAGCTCACTGACGAAGGGGGCCGAGCAGTACTTC. The encoded protein is CASSLTKGAEQYF.

The chain carries TRBV5-1 and TRBJ2-2, with 7 nucleotides matching TRBD1. Trimming removed 0 bases from V and 2 bases from J; junction bases left unmatched: 4. This CDR3 is 16 amino acids long. The germline CDR1 and CDR2 sequences are SGHRS and YFSETQ. The DNA of the CDR3 is TGCGCCAGCAGCTTGGCCGGGACAGCTAACACCGGGGAGCTGTTTTTT. Protein: CASSLAGTANTGELFF.

The chain has TRBV5-4 and TRBJ2-1, with TRBD2 matching 7 bases. Unmatched junction bases numbered 5, after V lost 5 bases and J lost 0 bases. Germline V gives CDR1 SGHNT, CDR2 YYREEE (reference sequence). CDR3 size: 15 residues. The CDR3 nucleotides read TGTGCCAGCAGTTTAGCGGGTTACTCCTACAATGAGCAGTTCTTC. It codes for CASSLAGYSYNEQFF.

The rearrangement joins TRBV7-2 to TRBJ2-7, with a weak D call TRBD1 (6 bases). V was trimmed by 5 bases and J by 5 bases, leaving 16 bases between them. CDR1 is SGHTA and CDR2 is FQGNSA in the germline V gene. The CDR3 totals 14 residues. The CDR3 DNA is TGTGCCAGCAGCCCGGACAGAAAGTACCACGAGCAGTACTTC. Translated, it gives CASSPDRKYHEQYF.

The chain recombines TRBV4-3 with TRBJ1-2; D remains unclear. Trimming removed 0 bases at V and 3 bases at J, with 14 bases between. CDR3 length equals 16 residues. Germline assignment: CDR1 LGHNA and CDR2 YSLEER. The CDR3 DNA reads TGCGCCAGCAGCCAAGATCTGGGCAGAATTTACTATGGCTACACCTTC. This codes for CASSQDLGRIYYGYTF.

This rearrangement joins TRBV15 to TRBJ2-4, with a possible D match to TRBD1 (7 bases). This CDR3 comprises 18 residues. Germline CDR1 LNHNV, CDR2 YYDKDF (reference sequence). V was trimmed by 2 bases and J by 0 bases, leaving 17 bases between them. The CDR3 bases are TGTGCCACCAGCAGACCAGGGGCAGGGGGACTAGCCAAAAACATTCAGTACTTC. It encodes CATSRPGAGGLAKNIQYF.

This clone was picked up one time. The chain has TRBV30 and TRBJ1-2, with D uncertain. This CDR3 has 13 residues. Germline V CDR1 and CDR2: GTSNPN, SVGIG (reference sequence). Trimming took 4 bases from V and 3 from J, leaving 12 bases between them. The CDR3 DNA follows: TGTGCCTGGACCTCTGACGGAGACTATGGCTACACCTTC. It is translated as CAWTSDGDYGYTF.

The V call is TRBV5-6, the J call TRBJ1-5; 10 positions agree with TRBD1. Germline lookup yields CDR1 SGHDT and CDR2 YYEEEE. The V and J ends lost 4 bases and 6 bases, in that order; junction bases with no gene match: 4. This CDR3 is built from 14 residues. The CDR3 spells CASSVGQGGQPQHF. For the CDR3, the DNA is TGTGCCAGCAGCGTAGGACAGGGGGGTCAGCCCCAGCATTTT.

This chain connects TRBV7-9 to TRBJ1-1; D is possibly TRBD1 (5 bases). Germline CDR1 is SEHNR and CDR2 is FQNEAQ (reference sequence). Trimming cost V 5 bases and J 0 bases, with 10 bases left between them. This CDR3 spans 14 amino acids. CDR3 in amino acids: CASSVEGLNTEAFF. The CDR3 DNA sequence: TGTGCCAGCAGCGTGGAGGGGTTGAACACTGAAGCTTTCTTT.

This chain links TRBV10-3 with TRBJ2-5, with TRBD1 matching 12 bases. This CDR3 has 18 amino acids. V gave up 6 bases and J gave up 5 bases; unmatched junction bases: 16. Germline values: CDR1 ENHRY, CDR2 SYGVKD. The CDR3 loop is CAISNAGTGGIFSETQYF. CDR3 DNA sequence: TGTGCCATCAGCAACGCCGGGACAGGGGGCATTTTTTCGGAGACCCAGTACTTC.

This chain uses TRBV5-6 with TRBJ1-4; D gene uncertain. This CDR3 spans 16 amino acids. The V end was cut by 2 bases, the J end by 0 bases, with 11 bases between. Germline V gene data show CDR1 as SGHDT and CDR2 as YYEEEE. The CDR3 DNA sequence: TGTGCCAGCAGCTTCCCGGGAGCCGCAACTAATGAAAAACTGTTTTTT. Its translation is CASSFPGAATNEKLFF. The whole variable domain, remainder taken from reference TRBV5-6 and TRBJ1-4, is DAGVTQSPTHLIKTRGQQVTLRCSPKSGHDTVSWYQQALGQGPQFIFQYYEEEERQRGNFPDRFSGHQFPNYSSELNVNALLLGDSALYLCASSFPGAATNEKLFFGSGTQLSVL.

The chain is built from TRBV4-2 and TRBJ2-1; weak D call: TRBD2 (7 bases). Per the germline V gene, CDR1 is LGHNA and CDR2 is YNFKEQ. The CDR3 is made up of 16 amino acids. Trimming cost V 0 bases and J 4 bases, with 13 bases left between them. The CDR3 protein is CASSQDPGGPYNEQFF. CDR3 nucleotides: TGTGCCAGCAGCCAAGATCCCGGGGGGCCTTACAATGAGCAGTTCTTC.